This T cell receptor (beta chain) was identified in a study of human T cells and chemical hapten exposure. A word on this clonotype: Its target is unknown.

General study results and limits: More PT1 expanded TCRs went with higher patch test scores. TCRs exceeding 1 in 1000 frequency stayed unchanged with DPC sensitization.

This sample's time point: pre-sensitization, week 0. Indicated treatment: therapeutic diphenylcyclopropenone sensitization with weekly scalp DPC. The study drew its donors from alopecia patients who were 18 to 70 years old and suitable for DPC. Separate cDNA molecules received unique molecular identifiers, which the library attached to them. TCRdb used MiXCR to reprocess the RACE reads, holding one entry per CDR3 protein. This repertoire shows 95,000 to 150,000 distinct CDR3 sequences, roughly 13% found once; its top ten account for approximately 2.8%. CDR3 size: 16 residues. J gave up 2 bases and V 0 bases, and 0 bases lay outside the gene matches. Germline lookup yields CDR1 PRHDT and CDR2 FYEKMQ (reference sequence).

The gene calls are TRBV13 and TRBJ2-1; 11 bases agree with TRBD2. The source of this sequence is a woman aged 18-29 years with alopecia areata. Some clones in this sample may be carry-over from other donors' samples. The sequences come from whole blood, collected in connection with sensitization to the hapten diphenylcyclopropenone (DPC). This CDR3 reads CASSLGTSGAYNEQFF. The CDR3, as DNA: TGTGCCAGCAGCTTAGGGACTAGCGGGGCCTACAATGAGCAGTTCTTC.